This T cell receptor beta chain was captured in a study of T-cell reconstitution after alpha-beta-depleted transplantation in children. For TCRbeta, the library was prepared with unique molecular identifiers. MiXCR, run by TCRdb on the PCR reads, gives a single entry per CDR3 protein. This table has about 210,000 distinct CDR3 sequences, roughly a sixth appearing once. Turning to this clonotype: Antigen unknown.

Notes on the study in general: It was surviving recipient T cells and thymic progenitors that gave some patients high TCRbeta diversity at day 60. It was reported that alpha-beta T cells came from several hundred expanded graft clones (about two months after transplant).

Trimming took 3 bases from V and 7 from J; bases not matched to a gene: 9. Germline CDR1 is SGDLS and CDR2 is YYNGEE. This CDR3 region has 15 residues. The specimen was PBMCs, mostly from graft donor cells, collected 360 days after TCRalphabeta/CD19-depleted stem cell transplant. The chain couples TRBV9 to TRBJ2-2, with TRBD2 identical over 7 bases. This clonotype was sampled from a male patient between 2 and 15 years old who had a stem cell transplant for acute lymphoblastic leukemia, so the T cells may come from the graft donor. DNA of the CDR3: TGTGCCAGCAGCGGGGGGAGGGCCCTCGGCGGGGAGCTGTTTTTT. Protein sequence: CASSGGRALGGELFF.